These 27 T cell receptor beta chains were all obtained from the same sample, sequenced in a study of CD8 T cells in ankylosing spondylitis. Via MiXCR, TCRdb re-called the 5' RACE reads, giving one row per CDR3 protein. Altogether under 55,000 distinct CDR3 sequences are present, about 7.8% being singletons, with the ten largest covering around 8.5%. Sequenced sample: blood, either unsorted or a sorted T cell fraction (not recorded which). The source of these receptors is a female donor with ankylosing spondylitis or in good health (not recorded which).

In this sample, this clonotype turned up many times. The chain employs TRBV5-5 and TRBJ1-5, with unresolved D. The CDR3 runs 12 residues. CDR1 and CDR2 (germline): SGHKS, YYEKEE (reference sequence). Trimming removed 4 bases at V and 1 base at J, with 3 bases between. CDR3 sequence reads: CASSTSNQPQHF. The CDR3 region has the DNA TGTGCCAGCAGCACGAGCAATCAGCCCCAGCATTTT.

This clonotype was counted between two and nine times. This chain uses TRBV7-9 with TRBJ1-4; the D is unclear. This CDR3 region has 14 residues. The germline V gene has CDR1 SEHNR and CDR2 FQNEAQ (reference sequence). The V and J ends lost 3 bases and 8 bases respectively, with 13 bases between them. The CDR3 DNA sequence: TGTGCCAGCAGCTTCCGGTCTAACGGGGAAAAACTGTTTTTT. Translation gives CASSFRSNGEKLFF.

There are many counts of this clonotype. The genes are TRBV5-6 and TRBJ1-5, with D perhaps matching TRBD1 (6 bases). The germline gives CDR1 SGHDT, CDR2 YYEEEE. This CDR3 has 15 amino acids. V was clipped by 3 bases and J by 1 base, with 11 bases between them. CDR3 loop: CASSSGALSNQPQHF. For the CDR3, the DNA is TGTGCCAGCAGCTCGGGGGCTTTGAGCAATCAGCCCCAGCATTTT.

Many counts were recorded for this clonotype. This rearrangement joins TRBV5-1 to TRBJ2-3; 15 positions match TRBD2. The J segment lost 2 bases and the V segment lost 3 bases, leaving 7 bases of the junction unmatched. The CDR3 contains 18 residues. The germline V gene has CDR1 SGHRS and CDR2 YFSETQ. The CDR3 reads CASSYWGLAGGDTDTQYF. DNA for the CDR3: TGCGCCAGCAGCTACTGGGGACTAGCGGGGGGAGACACAGATACGCAGTATTTT.

This clonotype was observed at least ten times. CDR3 amino acids: CASRETSGGTDTQYF. CDR3 nucleotide sequence: TGTGCCAGCAGAGAGACTAGCGGGGGAACAGATACGCAGTATTTT. The rearrangement uses TRBV2 and TRBJ2-3, with TRBD2 matching over 12 bases. The junction had 4 bases not matched to a gene; V was cut back by 6 bases and J by 3 bases. CDR3 length: 15 residues. From germline, CDR1 is SNHLY and CDR2 FYNNEI. Full variable domain (missing parts from reference TRBV2 and TRBJ2-3): EPEVTQTPSHQVTQMGQEVILRCVPISNHLYFYWYRQILGQKVEFLVSFYNNEISEKSEIFDDQFSVERPDGSNFTLKIRSTKLEDSAMYFCASRETSGGTDTQYFGPGTRLTVL.

This clonotype was recorded at least ten times. The rearrangement joins TRBV12-3 or TRBV12-4 to TRBJ1-1, with D unclear. CDR3 length: 17 amino acids. V was clipped by 4 bases and J by 0 bases, with 18 bases between them. The CDR3 nucleotides read TGTGCCAGCAGTTCTCCCCCAGTCCAACCACTGAACACTGAAGCTTTCTTT. This encodes CASSSPPVQPLNTEAFF.

The chain employs TRBV5-1 and TRBJ1-1, with TRBD1 matching over 8 bases. Germline V CDR1 and CDR2: SGHRS, YFSETQ. Trimming at V came to 0 bases and at J to 5 bases, leaving 15 bases not matched to a gene. The CDR3 totals 18 residues. CDR3 DNA sequence: TGCGCCAGCAGCTTGGCCCCCGCTGGAGCAGGGGGCGGGACTGAAGCTTTCTTT. This sequence encodes CASSLAPAGAGGGTEAFF.

This clonotype was seen at least ten times. V and J are TRBV7-6 and TRBJ2-3; D is perhaps TRBD2 (5 bases). This CDR3 has 19 amino acids. The germline gives CDR1 SGHVS, CDR2 FNYEAQ. V was clipped by 0 bases and J by 2 bases, with 21 bases between them. CDR3 DNA sequence: TGTGCCAGCAGCTTAGCCAACGGCGCCGGGAACACTATCACAGATACGCAGTATTTT. This gives the protein CASSLANGAGNTITDTQYF.

This clonotype was observed many times. The chain employs TRBV5-1 and TRBJ2-2; D is possibly TRBD2 (5 bases). The CDR3 totals 16 residues. Trimming pared 0 bases from V and 1 base from J, leaving 10 bases between. CDR1 SGHRS and CDR2 YFSETQ come from the germline V gene. The CDR3 region is CASSLASSWNTGELFF. The DNA of the CDR3 is TGCGCCAGCAGCTTGGCCTCTAGCTGGAACACCGGGGAGCTGTTTTTT.

In its sample, this clonotype was seen many times. This chain joins TRBV7-8 and TRBJ2-1; TRBD2 might be the D (5 bases). Trimming shortened V by 2 bases and J by 6 bases, and 11 bases separated the two germline ends. The CDR3 covers 14 residues. In germline, CDR1 is SGHVS, CDR2 FQNEAQ. The CDR3 coding sequence is TGTGCCAGCAGCTTACCCGGACTGGGCAATGAGCAGTTCTTC. Its protein product is CASSLPGLGNEQFF.

Many counts were recorded for this clonotype. The chain couples TRBV11-2 to TRBJ2-7, with 7 nucleotides matching TRBD1. V shed 5 bases, J shed 4 bases, and the junction held 8 bases outside the gene matches. The CDR3 loop spans 14 amino acids. CDR1 is SGHAT, CDR2 FQNNGV, per germline. The CDR3 sequence is CASSARQGPYEQYF. In DNA, the CDR3 is TGTGCCAGCAGCGCGCGACAGGGACCTTACGAGCAGTACTTC.

The table lists this clonotype with a few counts. The CDR3 loop reads CAWSDFQGQGTEAFF. DNA for the CDR3: TGTGCCTGGAGTGACTTTCAGGGGCAGGGAACTGAAGCTTTCTTT. The genes are TRBV30 and TRBJ1-1, with D possibly TRBD1 on 6 matching bases. The germline V and J ends were trimmed by 1 base and 5 bases, with 17 bases remaining between them. CDR3 length: 15 residues. CDR1 and CDR2 from the germline V gene are GTSNPN and SVGIG (reference sequence).

The table lists this clonotype with many counts. The chain carries TRBV5-1 and TRBJ1-1; D ambiguous. The germline V gene encodes CDR1 SGHRS and CDR2 YFSETQ. Trimming stripped 0 bases from V and 2 bases from J, with 8 bases between. The CDR3 loop spans 14 amino acids. Written as DNA, the CDR3 is TGCGCCAGCAGCTTGGTTCCGGATAACACTGAAGCTTTCTTT. Protein product: CASSLVPDNTEAFF.

This clonotype came up many times. J is TRBJ2-2 and V is TRBV28, with 9 nucleotides matching TRBD2. The CDR3 runs 14 residues. Trimming at V came to 7 bases and at J to 6 bases, leaving 6 bases not matched to a gene. Germline V CDR1 and CDR2: MDHEN, SYDVKM. The CDR3 is CASNSGGYAGELFF. In DNA form, the CDR3 reads TGTGCCAGCAACAGCGGGGGGTACGCCGGGGAGCTGTTTTTT.

The chain has TRBV5-5 and TRBJ2-2; D is uncertain. The CDR3 totals 15 residues. Germline CDR1 reads SGHKS; CDR2 reads YYEKEE (reference sequence). The V gene lost 4 bases and the J gene lost 10 bases, with 20 bases spanning the gap. The CDR3 DNA reads TGTGCCAGCAGCCCGCTCCTGACTGGATCCGAGGAGCTGTTTTTT. Translating it yields CASSPLLTGSEELFF.

This clonotype was seen ten or more times. The CDR3 region has the DNA TGTGCCAGCAGCCCCAGTTTGGACAGGGCTAGCAATCAGCCCCAGCATTTT. Protein: CASSPSLDRASNQPQHF. The chain uses TRBV7-8 and TRBJ1-5; 8 positions match TRBD1. The V gene end was trimmed by 5 bases and the J gene end by 0 bases; junction bases not matched to a gene: 9. Germline V gene lookup returns CDR1 SGHVS and CDR2 FQNEAQ. This CDR3 is built from 17 residues. Together with reference TRBV7-8 and TRBJ1-5, the CDR3 gives the full variable domain: GAGVSQSPRYKVAKRGQDVALRCDPISGHVSLFWYQQALGQGPEFLTYFQNEAQLDKSGLPSDRFFAERPEGSVSTLKIQRTQQEDSAVYLCASSPSLDRASNQPQHFGDGTRLSIL.

Many counts were recorded for this clonotype. The junction departs from the called germline gene at one end, perhaps through a read error. CDR3 DNA sequence: TGCGCCAGCAGGTTGGGCGGAAACACTGAAGCTTTCTTT. Translation: CASRLGGNTEAFF. The rearrangement links TRBV5-1 to TRBJ1-1; D is uncertain. This CDR3 contains 13 residues. CDR1 SGHRS and CDR2 YFSETQ come from the germline V gene.

Ten or more counts support this clonotype. The rearrangement joins TRBV12-3 or TRBV12-4 to TRBJ2-3; the match to TRBD2 covers 13 bases. The CDR3 runs 16 residues. Unmatched junction bases numbered 3, after V lost 5 bases and J lost 1 base. The CDR3 spells CASSLLAGGRTDTQYF. Here the CDR3 DNA reads TGTGCCAGCAGTCTACTAGCGGGGGGGCGCACAGATACGCAGTATTTT.

This clonotype was detected ten times or more. The rearrangement uses TRBV29-1 and TRBJ2-7; D call uncertain. V was clipped by 4 bases and J by 3 bases, with 10 bases between them. Germline CDR1 SQVTM, CDR2 ANQGSEA. CDR3 length: 12 amino acids. The CDR3 DNA reads as TGCAGCGTTGTAACACCGCTCTACGAGCAGTACTTC. Amino acids: CSVVTPLYEQYF.

The V and J genes are TRBV11-2 and TRBJ2-5; 8 positions match TRBD2. The junction had 3 bases not matched to a gene; V was cut back by 6 bases and J by 3 bases. The CDR3 contains 13 residues. Germline CDR1 SGHAT, CDR2 FQNNGV. In nucleotides, the CDR3 is TGTGCCAGCAGTAGCGGGATAAAAGAGACCCAGTACTTC. As protein: CASSSGIKETQYF.

This clonotype showed up many times. V and J are TRBV5-1 and TRBJ1-1; D remains unclear. The V end lost 4 bases, the J end lost 1 base, and 14 bases lay between the germline ends. The germline gives CDR1 SGHRS, CDR2 YFSETQ. The CDR3 totals 15 residues. The CDR3 DNA is TGCGCCAGCAGCCTAAACCTGAATCCGAACACTGAAGCTTTCTTT. This sequence encodes CASSLNLNPNTEAFF.

This clonotype was seen repeatedly, ten times or more. The chain links TRBV5-1 to TRBJ1-1; no clear D gene. This CDR3 has 13 amino acids. V lost 3 bases to trimming and J lost 0 bases, with 6 bases between them. Germline CDR1 reads SGHRS; CDR2 reads YFSETQ. The CDR3: CASSSDMNTEAFF. CDR3 sequence (DNA): TGCGCCAGCAGCTCCGACATGAACACTGAAGCTTTCTTT. Filled out from reference TRBV5-1 and TRBJ1-1, the complete variable domain reads KAGVTQTPRYLIKTRGQQVTLSCSPISGHRSVSWYQQTPGQGLQFLFEYFSETQRNKGNFPGRFSGRQFSNSRSEMNVSTLELGDSALYLCASSSDMNTEAFFGQGTRLTVV.

This clonotype was recorded at least ten times. The chain couples TRBV29-1 to TRBJ2-2, with 10 bases identical to TRBD1. Germline V gives CDR1 SQVTM, CDR2 ANQGSEA. Unmatched junction bases numbered 7, after V lost 0 bases and J lost 3 bases. This CDR3 contains 17 residues. The CDR3 DNA follows: TGCAGCGTTGAAGATATAAGGGACAGGGGATACACCGGGGAGCTGTTTTTT. This encodes CSVEDIRDRGYTGELFF.

The chain is built from TRBV9 and TRBJ1-2; 10 nucleotides match TRBD1. The V and J ends lost 3 bases and 2 bases, in that order; junction bases with no gene match: 10. Per germline, CDR1 SGDLS and CDR2 YYNGEE. There are 17 residues in the CDR3. The CDR3 nucleotides are TGTGCCAGCAGCGCGGGACAGGGGTCACGTGGGAACTATGGCTACACCTTC. Translating gives CASSAGQGSRGNYGYTF.

This clonotype was recorded many times. V gene TRBV20-1 combines with J gene TRBJ1-2, with 9 bases identical to TRBD1. Germline V gene lookup returns CDR1 DFQATT and CDR2 SNEGSKA (reference sequence). The CDR3 spans 16 residues. The trim removed 3 bases at V and 8 bases at J, leaving 16 bases unmatched. CDR3 region: CSASVGLGTGTHGYTF. In DNA form, the CDR3 reads TGCAGTGCTAGTGTGGGGTTGGGGACAGGGACTCACGGCTACACCTTC.

In its sample, this clonotype was seen many times. This chain joins TRBV24-1 and TRBJ2-1, with D possibly being TRBD1 (6 bases). The CDR3 runs to 16 residues. V was clipped by 6 bases and J by 8 bases, with 22 bases between them. Germline V gene data show CDR1 as KGHDR and CDR2 as SFDVKD. The CDR3 spells CATSSTGAGVPDEQFF. The CDR3 DNA follows: TGTGCCACCAGTTCTACTGGTGCAGGGGTACCTGATGAGCAGTTCTTC.

This clonotype was seen many times. The genes are TRBV12-3 or TRBV12-4 and TRBJ2-3, with TRBD2 identical over 15 bases. V dropped 6 bases and J dropped 0; count of bases not matched to a gene: 4. CDR3 length: 17 amino acids. The DNA for the CDR3 is TGTGCCAGCAGCCGGACTAGCGGGGGGGCTAGCACAGATACGCAGTATTTT. Translated: CASSRTSGGASTDTQYF.